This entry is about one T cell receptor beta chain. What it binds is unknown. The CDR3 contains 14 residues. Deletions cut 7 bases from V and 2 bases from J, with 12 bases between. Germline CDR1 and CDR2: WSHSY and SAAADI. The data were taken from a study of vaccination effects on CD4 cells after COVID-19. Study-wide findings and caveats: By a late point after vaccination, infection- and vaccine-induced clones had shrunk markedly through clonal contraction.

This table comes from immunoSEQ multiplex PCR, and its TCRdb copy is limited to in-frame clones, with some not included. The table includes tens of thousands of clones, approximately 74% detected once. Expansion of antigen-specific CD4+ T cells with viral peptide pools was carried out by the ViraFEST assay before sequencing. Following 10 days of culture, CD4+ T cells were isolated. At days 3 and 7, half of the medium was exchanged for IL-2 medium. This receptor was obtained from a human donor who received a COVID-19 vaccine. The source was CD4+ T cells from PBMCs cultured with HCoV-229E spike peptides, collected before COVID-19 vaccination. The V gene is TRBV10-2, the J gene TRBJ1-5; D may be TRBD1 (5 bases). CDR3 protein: CASTQGRGNQPQHF. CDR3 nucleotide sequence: TGCGCCAGCACCCAGGGCAGGGGCAATCAGCCCCAGCATTTT.